This record covers a single T cell receptor beta chain. The sample holds a few counts of this clonotype. This receptor's antigen is unknown. Within one base of it there is no much larger clone, and no base qualities were kept. These data originate in a study of post-analysis software for immune sequencing data (dated by TCRdb to 2015 to 2017). About the study as a whole: Recorded disease courses included relapsing-remitting, secondary progressive and progressive-relapsing multiple sclerosis, with some patients lacking subtype annotation. A subset of samples was prepared in parallel using single-end sample barcoding, then pooled and co-amplified after Illumina adapter ligation. The multiple sclerosis patient repertoires were compared with 10 to 12 previously published healthy control repertoires from donors aged about 6 to 26 years.

To demonstrate the VDJtools post-analysis software, TCR beta repertoires were profiled from the peripheral blood of roughly 12 young patients with multiple sclerosis. The multiple sclerosis patients were children and adolescents between roughly 6 and 17 years of age. The library was produced with PCR. The reads were generated on an Illumina HiSeq 2500. To reduce PCR and sequencing biases, unique molecular identifiers were incorporated into the TCR beta cDNA libraries. Per 1 to 10 million input T cells, around 500,000 cDNA molecules were obtained, such that each molecule approximated one T cell. The same protocol used for the earlier healthy control dataset was applied to prepare and sequence the patient libraries. Samples belonging to the same batch were prepared together, multiplexed and sequenced on a shared HiSeq lane. In the original analysis: Raw barcoded reads were processed with MIGEC, discarding single-read molecular identifier groups before consensus assembly and CDR3 extraction. VDJtools was used for post-analysis of the clonotype tables, and diversity was normalized by down-sampling every dataset to the size of the smallest sample. To correct batch-related cross-sample contamination, repertoire overlap clustering matched CDR3 amino acid sequences but not nucleotide sequences. TCRdb reran the public reads through fastp at Q25 and MiXCR, keeping productive beta chains. Rows are combined by CDR3 protein, so each entry shows the most common genes and DNA. None of the V and J calls come from the authors' own analysis; TCRdb made them. This sample gives about 380,000 distinct CDR3 sequences in total; 30% to 45% of them show up just once. 10% to 15% of the sample goes to the ten largest clones.

Broad study findings and their caveats: The multiple sclerosis patient group was slightly younger than the control group. Multiple sclerosis patients had significantly lower normalized Chao1 diversity than controls, a result that suggests substantial peripheral T-cell clonal expansion. Direct clustering with F measure revealed strong co-clustering of samples prepared in the same batch, which led to a batch-effect correction. Four to six TRBV segments, including TRBV5-6, TRBV5-1 and TRBV20-1, were significantly more frequent in patients than controls.

Including cysteine and phenylalanine, the CDR3 has 14 amino acids. Only the CDR3 region is kept as DNA, spanning 42 bases read in frame from base 1. The junction shows trimming of 1 base on V and 4 bases on J, plus 10 bases between the germline ends. CDR1 and CDR2 are drawn from the germline V gene (reference sequence): LNHNV, YYDKDF. This receptor was obtained from a girl between 10 and 17 years old with multiple sclerosis. Recombination connected TRBV15 to TRBJ1-2; a tentative D call is TRBD1 (5 bases match). Sample: blood. For the CDR3, the sequence is CATSRVGQGYGYTF. Read as DNA, the sequence is TGTGCCACCAGCAGAGTGGGGCAGGGCTATGGCTACACCTTC. The full variable domain, completed from the reference TRBV15 and TRBJ1-2 proteins outside the CDR3, reads DAMVIQNPRYQVTQFGKPVTLSCSQTLNHNVMYWYQQKSSQAPKLLFHYYDKDFNNEADTPDNFQSRRPNTSFCFLDIRSPGLGDTAMYLCATSRVGQGYGYTFGSGTRLTVV.